The entry below gives a single TCR beta chain sequence along with its context. Its antigen is currently unknown. Amplification used 60 Vbeta primers and 13 Jbeta primers. Original analysis: Counted up in a later analysis, unique TCR beta chains came to roughly 80 million, with about 9.9 million shared. TCRdb keeps only in-frame clones here, not all; method: immunoSEQ multiplex PCR. V and J calls and clone size are given by that table; D and trimming were obtained from the DNA. The data contain around 180,000 clones, 65% to 80% of them singletons. These data originate in a study of cytomegalovirus exposure and HLA in healthy donors. Study details: The Caucasian-associated ancestry cluster contained approximately 81% of the 300 to 450 genotyped donors.

The V gene's germline CDR1 is MNHEY and CDR2 SMNVEV (reference sequence). The CDR3 totals 12 residues. V was shortened by 2 bases and J by 7 bases, with 8 bases between the two germline ends. Whole-study results and caveats: Later on, analysis showed that most CMV-associated TCR beta chains appeared to be HLA-restricted. Generally TCR sequences proved uncommon, though certain public TCRs appeared in numerous donors.

The specimen was PBMCs. This chain links TRBV27 with TRBJ1-1; no clear D. This receptor was identified in a middle-aged woman in good health and CMV-seronegative. CDR3 nucleotide sequence: TGTGCCAGCAGTTTAAGGAGTGGTGAAGCTTTCTTT. Translation gives CASSLRSGEAFF.